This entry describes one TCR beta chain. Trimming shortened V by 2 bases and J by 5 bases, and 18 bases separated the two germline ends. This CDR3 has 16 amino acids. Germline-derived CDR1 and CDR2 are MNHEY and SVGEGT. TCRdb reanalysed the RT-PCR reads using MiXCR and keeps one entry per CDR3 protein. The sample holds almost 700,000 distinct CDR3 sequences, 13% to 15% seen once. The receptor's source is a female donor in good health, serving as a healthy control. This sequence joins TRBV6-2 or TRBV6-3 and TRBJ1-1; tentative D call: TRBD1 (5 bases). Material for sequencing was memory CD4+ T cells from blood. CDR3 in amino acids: CASSYSTGTAGTEAFF. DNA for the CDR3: TGTGCCAGCAGTTACAGCACCGGGACGGCGGGGACTGAAGCTTTCTTT.